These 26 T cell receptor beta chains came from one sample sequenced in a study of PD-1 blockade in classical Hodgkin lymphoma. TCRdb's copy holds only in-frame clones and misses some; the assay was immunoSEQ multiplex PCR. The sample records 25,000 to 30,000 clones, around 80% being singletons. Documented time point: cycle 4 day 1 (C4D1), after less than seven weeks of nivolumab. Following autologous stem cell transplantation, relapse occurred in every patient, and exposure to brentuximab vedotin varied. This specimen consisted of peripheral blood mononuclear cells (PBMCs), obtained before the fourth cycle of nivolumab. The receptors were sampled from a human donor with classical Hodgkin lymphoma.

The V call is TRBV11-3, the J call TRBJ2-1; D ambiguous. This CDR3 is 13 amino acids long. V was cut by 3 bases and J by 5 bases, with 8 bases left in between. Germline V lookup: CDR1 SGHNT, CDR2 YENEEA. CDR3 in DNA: TGTGCCAGCAGCTTTAACAGAAACAATGAGCAGTTCTTC. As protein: CASSFNRNNEQFF.

The CDR3 DNA sequence: TGTGCCTGGACCCGAAACACAGGAACAACTAATGAAAAACTGTTTTTT. This translates into CAWTRNTGTTNEKLFF. The chain employs TRBV30 and TRBJ1-4, with D possibly being TRBD1 (5 bases). This CDR3 contains 16 residues. The germline CDR1 and CDR2 sequences are GTSNPN and SVGIG (reference sequence). V lost 4 bases, J lost 0 bases, and 15 bases lay in between. Full variable domain (rest looked up from reference TRBV30 and TRBJ1-4): SQTIHQWPATLVQPVGSPLSLECTVEGTSNPNLYWYRQAAGRGLQLLFYSVGIGQISSEVPQNLSASRPQDRQFILSSKKLLLSDSGFYLCAWTRNTGTTNEKLFFGSGTQLSVL.

As DNA, the CDR3 is TGTGCCAGCAGCTTGCGGGGGGCCTACCGATACGAGCAGTACTTC. Its protein is CASSLRGAYRYEQYF. The chain is built from TRBV5-6 and TRBJ2-7; weak D call: TRBD2 (7 bases). CDR1 is SGHDT, CDR2 YYEEEE, per germline. V lost 1 base, J lost 4 bases, and 15 bases lay in between. The CDR3 totals 15 residues.

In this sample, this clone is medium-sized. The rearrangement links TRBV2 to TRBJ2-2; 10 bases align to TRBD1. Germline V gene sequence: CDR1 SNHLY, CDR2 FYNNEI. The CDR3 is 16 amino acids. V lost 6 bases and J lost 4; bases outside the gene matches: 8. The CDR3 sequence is CASSETGTGVTGELFF. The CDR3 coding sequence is TGTGCCAGCAGCGAGACCGGGACAGGGGTCACCGGGGAGCTGTTTTTT.

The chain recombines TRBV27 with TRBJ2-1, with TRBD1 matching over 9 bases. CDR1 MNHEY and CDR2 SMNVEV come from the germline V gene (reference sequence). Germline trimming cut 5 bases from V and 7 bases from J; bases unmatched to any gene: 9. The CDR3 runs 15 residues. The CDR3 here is CASSPRDRVINEQFF. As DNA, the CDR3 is TGTGCCAGCAGTCCCCGGGACAGGGTTATTAATGAGCAGTTCTTC.

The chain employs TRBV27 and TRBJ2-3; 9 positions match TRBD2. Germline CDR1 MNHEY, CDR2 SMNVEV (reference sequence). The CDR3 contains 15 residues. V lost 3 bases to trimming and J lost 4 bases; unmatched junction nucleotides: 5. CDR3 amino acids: CASSFVAGVSDTQYF. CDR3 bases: TGTGCCAGCAGTTTTGTAGCGGGAGTTTCAGATACGCAGTATTTT.

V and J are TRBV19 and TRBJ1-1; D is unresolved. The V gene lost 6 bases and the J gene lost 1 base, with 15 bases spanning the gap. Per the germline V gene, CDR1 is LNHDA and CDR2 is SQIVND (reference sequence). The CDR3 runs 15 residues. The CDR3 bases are TGTGCCAGTAGCTTACAGAACCTGAGGAACACTGAAGCTTTCTTT. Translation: CASSLQNLRNTEAFF.

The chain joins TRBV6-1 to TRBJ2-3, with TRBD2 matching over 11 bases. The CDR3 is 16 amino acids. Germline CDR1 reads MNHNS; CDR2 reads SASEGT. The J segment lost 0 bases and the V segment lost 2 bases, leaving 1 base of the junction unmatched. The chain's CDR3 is CASSELAGGSTDTQYF. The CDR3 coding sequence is TGTGCCAGCAGTGAATTAGCGGGAGGGAGCACAGATACGCAGTATTTT.

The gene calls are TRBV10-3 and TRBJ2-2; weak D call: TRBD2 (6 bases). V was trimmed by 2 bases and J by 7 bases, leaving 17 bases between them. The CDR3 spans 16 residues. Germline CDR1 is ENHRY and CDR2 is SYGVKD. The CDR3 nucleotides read TGTGCCATCAGTGAGCCCAACGGTGCGGGGAACGGGGAGCTGTTTTTT. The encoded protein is CAISEPNGAGNGELFF.

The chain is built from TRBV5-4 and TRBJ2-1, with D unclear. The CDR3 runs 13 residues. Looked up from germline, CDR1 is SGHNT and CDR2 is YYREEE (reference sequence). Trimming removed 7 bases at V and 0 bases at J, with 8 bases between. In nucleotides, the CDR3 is TGTGCCAGCCACACCGACTCCTACAATGAGCAGTTCTTC. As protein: CASHTDSYNEQFF.

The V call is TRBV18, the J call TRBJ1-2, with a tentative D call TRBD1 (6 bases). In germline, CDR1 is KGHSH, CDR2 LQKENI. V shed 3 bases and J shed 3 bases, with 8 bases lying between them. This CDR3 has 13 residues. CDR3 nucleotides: TGTGCCAGCTCACCCCGGACAGACTATGGCTACACCTTC. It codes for CASSPRTDYGYTF.

The DNA of the CDR3 is TGTGCCAGCAGTTTCACCGGCGAGCAGTACTTC. This codes for CASSFTGEQYF. The genes are TRBV6-5 and TRBJ2-7; no reliable D call. The CDR3 is 11 amino acids. Germline values: CDR1 MNHEY, CDR2 SVGAGI. The V gene lost 4 bases and the J gene lost 6 bases, with 7 bases spanning the gap.

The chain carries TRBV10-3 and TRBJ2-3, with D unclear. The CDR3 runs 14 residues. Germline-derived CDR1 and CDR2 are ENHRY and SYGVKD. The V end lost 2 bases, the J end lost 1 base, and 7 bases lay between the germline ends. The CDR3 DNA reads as TGTGCCATCAGTGAGCAGGTCCGCACAGATACGCAGTATTTT. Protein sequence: CAISEQVRTDTQYF.

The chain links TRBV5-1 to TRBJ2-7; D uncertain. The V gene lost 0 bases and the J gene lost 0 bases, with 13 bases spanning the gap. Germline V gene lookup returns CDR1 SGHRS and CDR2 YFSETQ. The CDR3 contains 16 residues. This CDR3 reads CASSLEVGVSSYEQYF. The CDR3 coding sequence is TGCGCCAGCAGCTTGGAGGTAGGAGTGAGCTCCTACGAGCAGTACTTC.

Written as DNA, the CDR3 is TGTGCCAGCTCACCTGCTATGGACAGAGCGGGCGAGCAGTACTTC. Amino acid sequence: CASSPAMDRAGEQYF. The V call is TRBV18, the J call TRBJ2-7; the D call may be TRBD1 or TRBD2 (6 bases each). V was cut by 3 bases and J by 6 bases, with 18 bases left in between. The CDR3 totals 15 residues. Germline V gives CDR1 KGHSH, CDR2 LQKENI.

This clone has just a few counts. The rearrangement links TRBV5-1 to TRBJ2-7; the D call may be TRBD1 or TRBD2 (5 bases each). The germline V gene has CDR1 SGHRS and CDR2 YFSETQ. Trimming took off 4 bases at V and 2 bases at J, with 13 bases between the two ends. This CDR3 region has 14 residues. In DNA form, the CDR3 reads TGCGCCAGCAGCCCCAGGGAGATCACCTACGAGCAGTACTTC. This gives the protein CASSPREITYEQYF.

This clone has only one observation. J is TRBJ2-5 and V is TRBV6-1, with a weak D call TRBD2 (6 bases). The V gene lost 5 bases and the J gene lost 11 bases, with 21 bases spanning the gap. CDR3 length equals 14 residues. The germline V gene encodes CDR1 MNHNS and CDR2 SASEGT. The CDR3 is CASSIGSPLGEQYF. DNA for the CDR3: TGTGCCAGCAGTATCGGGAGCCCCTTGGGGGAGCAGTACTTC.

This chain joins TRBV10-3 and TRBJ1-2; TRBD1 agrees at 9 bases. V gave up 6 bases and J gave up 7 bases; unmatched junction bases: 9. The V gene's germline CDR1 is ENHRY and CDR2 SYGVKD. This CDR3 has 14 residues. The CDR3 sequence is CAIRADRGVGGYTF. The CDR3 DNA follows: TGTGCCATCAGAGCTGACAGGGGGGTTGGTGGCTACACCTTC.

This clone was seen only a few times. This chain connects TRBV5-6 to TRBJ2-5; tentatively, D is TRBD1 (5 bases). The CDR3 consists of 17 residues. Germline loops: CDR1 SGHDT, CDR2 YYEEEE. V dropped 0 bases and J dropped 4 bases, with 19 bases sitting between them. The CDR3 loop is CASSLANGHHDVETQYF. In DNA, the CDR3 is TGTGCCAGCAGCTTGGCCAACGGACACCATGATGTAGAGACCCAGTACTTC.

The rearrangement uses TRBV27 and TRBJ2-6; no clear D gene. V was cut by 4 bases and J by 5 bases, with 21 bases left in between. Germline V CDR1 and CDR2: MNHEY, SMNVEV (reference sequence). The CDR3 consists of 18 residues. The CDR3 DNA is TGTGCCAGCAGTTACCCCAGCTGGCTACAAAGTCGGGCCAACGTCCTGACTTTC. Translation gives CASSYPSWLQSRANVLTF.

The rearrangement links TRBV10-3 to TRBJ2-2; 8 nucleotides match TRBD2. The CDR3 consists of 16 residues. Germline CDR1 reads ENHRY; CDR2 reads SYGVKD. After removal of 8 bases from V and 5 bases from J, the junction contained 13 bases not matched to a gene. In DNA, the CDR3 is TGTGCCATCGGGCTAAGTAGCGGGAAATCAACCGGGGAGCTGTTTTTT. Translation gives CAIGLSSGKSTGELFF.

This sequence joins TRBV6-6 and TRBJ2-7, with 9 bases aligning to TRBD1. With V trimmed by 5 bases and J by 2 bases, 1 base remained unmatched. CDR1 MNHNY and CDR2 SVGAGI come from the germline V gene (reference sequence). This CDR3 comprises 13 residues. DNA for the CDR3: TGTGCCAGCAGTCGGGACAGGGCCTACGAGCAGTACTTC. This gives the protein CASSRDRAYEQYF.

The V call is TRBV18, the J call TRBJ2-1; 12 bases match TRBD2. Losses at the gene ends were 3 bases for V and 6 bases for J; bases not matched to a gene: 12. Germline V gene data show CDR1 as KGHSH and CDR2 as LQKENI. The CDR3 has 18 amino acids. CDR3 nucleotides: TGTGCCAGCTCACCCCTAGCGGGAGGGCCCACCCATAGCAATGAGCAGTTCTTC. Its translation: CASSPLAGGPTHSNEQFF.

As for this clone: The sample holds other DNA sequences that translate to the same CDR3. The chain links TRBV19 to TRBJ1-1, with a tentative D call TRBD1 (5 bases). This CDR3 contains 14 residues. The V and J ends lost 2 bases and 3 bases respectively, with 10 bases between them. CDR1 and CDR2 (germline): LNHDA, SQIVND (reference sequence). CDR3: CASSISGGDTEAFF. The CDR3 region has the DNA TGTGCCAGTAGTATAAGTGGAGGGGACACTGAAGCTTTCTTT.

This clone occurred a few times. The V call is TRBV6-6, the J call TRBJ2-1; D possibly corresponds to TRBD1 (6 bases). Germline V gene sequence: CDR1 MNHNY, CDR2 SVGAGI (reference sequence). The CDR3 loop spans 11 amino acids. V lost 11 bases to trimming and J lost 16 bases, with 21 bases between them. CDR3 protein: CASAGGQGLFF. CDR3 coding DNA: TGTGCCTCAGCAGGTGGGCAGGGGCTTTTCTTC.

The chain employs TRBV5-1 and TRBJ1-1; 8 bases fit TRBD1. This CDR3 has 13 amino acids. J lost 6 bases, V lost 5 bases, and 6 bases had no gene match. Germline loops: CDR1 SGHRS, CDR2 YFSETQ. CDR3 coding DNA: TGCGCCAGCAGGGACAGGGTTGGCGCTGAAGCTTTCTTT. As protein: CASRDRVGAEAFF.